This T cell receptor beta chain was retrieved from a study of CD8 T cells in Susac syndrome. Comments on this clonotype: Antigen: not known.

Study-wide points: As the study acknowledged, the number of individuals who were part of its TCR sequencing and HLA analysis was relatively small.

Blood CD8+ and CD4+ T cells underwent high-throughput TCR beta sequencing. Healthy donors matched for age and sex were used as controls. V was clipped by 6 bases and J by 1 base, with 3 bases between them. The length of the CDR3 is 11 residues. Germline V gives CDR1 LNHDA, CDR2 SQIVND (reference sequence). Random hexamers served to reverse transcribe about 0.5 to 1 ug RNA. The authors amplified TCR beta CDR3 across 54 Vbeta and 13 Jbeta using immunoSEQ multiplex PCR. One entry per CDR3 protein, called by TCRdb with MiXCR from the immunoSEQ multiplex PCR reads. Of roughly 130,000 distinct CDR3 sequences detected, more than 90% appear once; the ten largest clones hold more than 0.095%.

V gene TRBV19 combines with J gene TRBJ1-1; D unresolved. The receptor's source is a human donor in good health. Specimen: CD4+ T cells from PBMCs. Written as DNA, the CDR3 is TGTGCCAGTAGATCGAACACTGAAGCTTTCTTT. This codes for CASRSNTEAFF.